The 14 T cell receptor beta chains reported below all come from one sample, sequenced in a study of CD8 T cells in Susac syndrome. RNA amounts of roughly 0.45 to 1 ug underwent reverse transcription with random hexamers. TCRdb reanalysed the immunoSEQ multiplex PCR reads using MiXCR and keeps one entry per CDR3 protein. This table holds about 300,000 distinct CDR3 sequences, around 90% found once. Sequences were obtained from CD4+ T cells from PBMCs. The source is a human donor with multiple sclerosis.

The chain joins TRBV30 to TRBJ2-2, with TRBD2 as a possible D gene (6 bases). Germline-derived CDR1 and CDR2 are GTSNPN and SVGIG (reference sequence). CDR3 length equals 14 residues. Trimming shortened V by 7 bases and J by 5 bases, and 17 bases separated the two germline ends. The CDR3 DNA sequence: TGTGCCTCGCCGGGACGGAGGGGAACCGGGGAGCTGTTTTTT. Protein product: CASPGRRGTGELFF.

This chain links TRBV30 with TRBJ1-2; no clear D gene. The V end was cut by 4 bases, the J end by 3 bases, with 12 bases between. Germline assignment: CDR1 GTSNPN and CDR2 SVGIG (reference sequence). This CDR3 is built from 13 residues. The CDR3 coding sequence is TGTGCCTGGAACAAACGGATCGACTATGGCTACACCTTC. Encoded protein: CAWNKRIDYGYTF.

This chain joins TRBV24-1 and TRBJ2-1, with 15 bases aligning to TRBD2. The germline gives CDR1 KGHDR, CDR2 SFDVKD. V was pared by 5 bases and J by 6 bases, with 4 bases of the junction left unmatched. This CDR3 has 16 amino acids. The CDR3 DNA reads as TGTGCCACCAGTGGGACTAGCGGGGGGGCCGCCAATGAGCAGTTCTTC. This gives the protein CATSGTSGGAANEQFF.

This sequence joins TRBV7-3 and TRBJ2-6; D possibly uses TRBD1 or TRBD2 (5 bases each). This CDR3 spans 17 amino acids. V dropped 5 bases and J dropped 2 bases, with 16 bases sitting between them. Per the germline V gene, CDR1 is SGHTA and CDR2 is FQGTGA. The CDR3 loop is CASSGVGLGAGANVLTF. DNA of the CDR3: TGTGCCAGCAGCGGGGTTGGTTTGGGGGCTGGGGCCAACGTCCTGACTTTC.

This chain links TRBV5-1 with TRBJ2-7; TRBD1 matches 10 bases. The CDR3 contains 15 residues. Germline CDR1 and CDR2: SGHRS and YFSETQ. Trimming cost V 4 bases and J 2 bases; bases outside gene matches: 6. CDR3 DNA sequence: TGCGCCAGCAGCAATGGACAGGGGGTCGCCTACGAGCAGTACTTC. Its translation is CASSNGQGVAYEQYF.

The J gene is TRBJ2-5, the V gene TRBV5-1; D gene unclear. Germline loops: CDR1 SGHRS, CDR2 YFSETQ. This CDR3 is built from 12 residues. Trimming stripped 4 bases from V and 5 bases from J, with 9 bases between. The CDR3 DNA follows: TGCGCCAGCAGCCCGGCCGGGGAGACCCAGTACTTC. The encoded protein is CASSPAGETQYF.

This rearrangement joins TRBV24-1 to TRBJ2-5, with 7 bases fitting TRBD1. V was clipped by 3 bases and J by 9 bases; unmatched bases: 6. The germline gives CDR1 KGHDR, CDR2 SFDVKD. The CDR3 runs 13 residues. CDR3 sequence (DNA): TGTGCCACCAGTGATACGAACAGGGGATCCCAGTACTTC. Protein: CATSDTNRGSQYF.

V is TRBV19 and J is TRBJ2-3; 9 nucleotides align to TRBD2. This CDR3 has 15 amino acids. The V gene end was trimmed by 5 bases and the J gene end by 4 bases; junction bases not matched to a gene: 7. The germline CDR1 and CDR2 sequences are LNHDA and SQIVND (reference sequence). CDR3 sequence: CASSSTSGAADTQYF. Written as DNA, the CDR3 is TGTGCCAGTAGTTCGACTAGCGGTGCAGCAGATACGCAGTATTTT.

The chain links TRBV15 to TRBJ1-1; D ambiguous. V dropped 5 bases and J dropped 4 bases, with 11 bases sitting between them. The CDR3 spans 13 residues. From germline, CDR1 is LNHNV and CDR2 YYDKDF (reference sequence). CDR3 nucleotides: TGTGCCACCAGCTGGGAGAGGACCACTGAAGCTTTCTTT. The encoded protein is CATSWERTTEAFF.

The chain combines TRBV5-6 with TRBJ2-5; 7 nucleotides align to TRBD2. The CDR3 consists of 15 residues. Trimming cost V 2 bases and J 4 bases; bases outside gene matches: 8. Looked up from germline, CDR1 is SGHDT and CDR2 is YYEEEE. The CDR3 sequence is CASSFNGGRGETQYF. CDR3 nucleotides: TGTGCCAGCAGCTTTAACGGGGGGAGGGGAGAGACCCAGTACTTC. The variable domain in full, completed from reference TRBV5-6 and TRBJ2-5, reads DAGVTQSPTHLIKTRGQQVTLRCSPKSGHDTVSWYQQALGQGPQFIFQYYEEEERQRGNFPDRFSGHQFPNYSSELNVNALLLGDSALYLCASSFNGGRGETQYFGPGTRLLVL.

The chain uses TRBV12-3 or TRBV12-4 and TRBJ2-3; perhaps TRBD1 as D (5 bases). The CDR3 length is 16 residues. The V end lost 0 bases, the J end lost 3 bases, and 13 bases lay between the germline ends. CDR3 bases: TGTGCCAGCAGTTTAGCAGTAGGGGATACAACAGATACGCAGTATTTT. Its translation is CASSLAVGDTTDTQYF.

The J gene is TRBJ2-2, the V gene TRBV4-3; 8 nucleotides agree with TRBD1. The CDR3 covers 17 residues. In germline, CDR1 is LGHNA, CDR2 YSLEER. V was clipped by 4 bases and J by 1 base; unmatched bases: 8. The DNA of the CDR3 is TGCGCCAGCAGCCTGGAGCTTGGGACAGGGAACACCGGGGAGCTGTTTTTT. Residues: CASSLELGTGNTGELFF.

This clonotype was observed once. This chain uses TRBV7-2 with TRBJ1-1; D is undetermined. Trimming took off 3 bases at V and 0 bases at J, with 11 bases between the two ends. In germline, CDR1 is SGHTA, CDR2 FQGNSA. The CDR3 runs to 15 residues. In DNA form, the CDR3 reads TGTGCCAGCAGCTTTTCTACTGGATTGAACACTGAAGCTTTCTTT. Protein product: CASSFSTGLNTEAFF.

The chain recombines TRBV29-1 with TRBJ1-5; 8 positions agree with TRBD1. The CDR3 sequence is 16 residues long. Looked up from germline, CDR1 is SQVTM and CDR2 is ANQGSEA. For the CDR3, the DNA is TGCAGACTCCGTTGTGGCAGGGGGCTTCTCAATCAGCCCCAGCATTTT. This translates into CRLRCGRGLLNQPQHF.